Below are 25 T cell receptor beta chains sequenced from a single sample in a study of T cell changes during pregnancy in multiple sclerosis. Only in-frame clones appear in the TCRdb table, and some are missing; sequencing was by immunoSEQ multiplex PCR. In the table there are about 68,000 clones, 91% of which are singletons. The material sequenced was peripheral blood, taken in the second trimester of pregnancy. Receptor source: a female donor with multiple sclerosis, enrolled in a pregnancy study.

This rearrangement joins TRBV18 to TRBJ2-7, with TRBD1 matching over 7 bases. In germline, CDR1 is KGHSH, CDR2 LQKENI. V was clipped by 4 bases and J by 4 bases; unmatched bases: 10. CDR3 length: 15 residues. The CDR3, as DNA: TGTGCCAGCTCACGCGTGGGGACAGACTCATACGAGCAGTACTTC. Residues: CASSRVGTDSYEQYF.

This sequence joins TRBV9 and TRBJ2-1; D perhaps matches TRBD2 (6 bases). With 1 base removed from V and 8 bases from J, the gap between germline ends came to 13 bases. Germline loops: CDR1 SGDLS, CDR2 YYNGEE. The CDR3 runs 14 residues. The CDR3 nucleotides are TGTGCCAGCAGCGTACTAGGGTCTAGCGATGAGCAGTTCTTC. Encoded protein: CASSVLGSSDEQFF. Combining the CDR3 with reference TRBV9 and TRBJ2-1 gives the whole variable domain DSGVTQTPKHLITATGQRVTLRCSPRSGDLSVYWYQQSLDQGLQFLIQYYNGEERAKGNILERFSAQQFPDLHSELNLSSLELGDSALYFCASSVLGSSDEQFFGPGTRLTVL.

This clone occurred once. The rearrangement links TRBV29-1 to TRBJ2-2; D is uncertain. Trimming pared 3 bases from V and 4 bases from J, leaving 3 bases between. From germline, CDR1 is SQVTM and CDR2 ANQGSEA. The CDR3 loop spans 11 amino acids. The CDR3: CSVDSTGELFF. CDR3 nucleotide sequence: TGCAGCGTTGATAGCACCGGGGAGCTGTTTTTT.

The chain links TRBV19 to TRBJ2-3; D is unclear. V was shortened by 3 bases and J by 1 base, with 5 bases between the two germline ends. The CDR3 extends over 13 amino acids. CDR1 and CDR2 from the germline V gene are LNHDA and SQIVND (reference sequence). The CDR3 loop reads CASSISGTDTQYF. The CDR3 DNA reads TGTGCCAGTAGTATTAGTGGCACAGATACGCAGTATTTT.

This clone was recorded only once. CDR3 sequence (DNA): TGTGCCAGCAGTGTGGGACAGGGGGCGATCGGCTACACCTTC. Protein sequence: CASSVGQGAIGYTF. The V and J genes are TRBV6-1 and TRBJ1-2, with 12 nucleotides matching TRBD1. After removal of 4 bases from V and 8 bases from J, the junction contained 5 bases not matched to a gene. Germline CDR1 and CDR2: MNHNS and SASEGT. This CDR3 is built from 14 residues.

The rearrangement uses TRBV23-1 and TRBJ2-6; TRBD2 might be the D (5 bases). TRBV23-1 is recorded as an ORF, its role being uncertain. The CDR3 has 20 amino acids. Deletions cut 6 bases from V and 0 bases from J, with 24 bases between. CDR3 residues: CASRGVAQFNYLSGANVLTF. In DNA, the CDR3 is TGCGCCAGCAGGGGAGTTGCACAGTTTAACTACCTCTCTGGGGCCAACGTCCTGACTTTC.

The chain combines TRBV5-6 with TRBJ1-3, with 10 bases lining up with TRBD1. The junction had 7 bases not matched to a gene; V was cut back by 4 bases and J by 0 bases. CDR1 is SGHDT and CDR2 is YYEEEE in the germline V gene. This CDR3 comprises 17 residues. Written as DNA, the CDR3 is TGTGCCAGCAGCCCTCTTGGGACAGGGGTCTCTGGAAACACCATATATTTT. This translates into CASSPLGTGVSGNTIYF.

V and J are TRBV18 and TRBJ2-4; D remains ambiguous. V was shortened by 3 bases and J by 8 bases, with 11 bases between the two germline ends. Looked up from germline, CDR1 is KGHSH and CDR2 is LQKENI. This CDR3 has 13 residues. The CDR3 DNA follows: TGTGCCAGCTCACCGACTCTGGCGGACATTCAGTACTTC. The encoded protein is CASSPTLADIQYF.

The rearrangement uses TRBV15 and TRBJ1-4; TRBD1 aligns across 7 bases. This CDR3 is built from 15 residues. V was pared by 4 bases and J by 4 bases, with 6 bases of the junction left unmatched. CDR1 and CDR2 (germline): LNHNV, YYDKDF (reference sequence). The CDR3 nucleotides are TGTGCCACCAGCATTTCGGGACAGAGTAATGAAAAACTGTTTTTT. Its protein is CATSISGQSNEKLFF.

This clone was observed a single time. The gene calls are TRBV11-2 and TRBJ1-6; 8 bases are a match to TRBD1. V was clipped by 3 bases and J by 9 bases; unmatched bases: 7. CDR1 and CDR2 from the germline V gene are SGHAT and FQNNGV. The CDR3 has 15 residues. The chain's CDR3 is CASSFGTGGSSPLHF. DNA of the CDR3: TGTGCCAGCAGCTTTGGGACAGGAGGGAGTTCACCCCTCCACTTT.

V is TRBV7-3 and J is TRBJ2-1; D is uncertain. Germline V CDR1 and CDR2: SGHTA, FQGTGA. This CDR3 comprises 14 residues. Trimming removed 5 bases at V and 6 bases at J, with 14 bases between. Written as DNA, the CDR3 is TGTGCCAGCAGCCTATATTCTAGTTTCAATGAGCAGTTCTTC. Amino acids: CASSLYSSFNEQFF.

This clone was found once. The chain is built from TRBV4-3 and TRBJ2-1; 10 bases map to TRBD2. Germline CDR1 LGHNA, CDR2 YSLEER. The CDR3 consists of 17 residues. The V and J ends lost 0 bases and 3 bases, in that order; junction bases with no gene match: 5. CDR3 DNA sequence: TGCGCCAGCAGCCAAGATGCGGCTAGCGGGGGCTACAATGAGCAGTTCTTC. Encoded protein: CASSQDAASGGYNEQFF.

The chain links TRBV7-9 to TRBJ1-5; 8 nucleotides align to TRBD1. CDR3 size: 18 residues. Per germline, CDR1 SEHNR and CDR2 FQNEAQ (reference sequence). The V gene end was trimmed by 0 bases and the J gene end by 9 bases; junction bases not matched to a gene: 16. This chain's CDR3 is CASSLAQGASGGRRPQHF. The CDR3 DNA reads as TGTGCCAGCAGCTTAGCGCAAGGGGCGTCAGGGGGCCGTCGGCCCCAGCATTTT. Full variable domain (remainder filled in from reference TRBV7-9 and TRBJ1-5): DTGVSQNPRHKITKRGQNVTFRCDPISEHNRLYWYRQTLGQGPEFLTYFQNEAQLEKSRLLSDRFSAERPKGSFSTLEIQRTEQGDSAMYLCASSLAQGASGGRRPQHFGDGTRLSIL.

The gene calls are TRBV9 and TRBJ1-6, with a possible D match to TRBD1 (5 bases). Trimming pared 6 bases from V and 0 bases from J, leaving 13 bases between. CDR3 size: 16 residues. CDR1 and CDR2 (germline): SGDLS, YYNGEE. DNA of the CDR3: TGTGCCAGCACCGAAAGGGGAAGCTCCTATAATTCACCCCTCCACTTT. Amino acids: CASTERGSSYNSPLHF.

This clone was detected once. The CDR3 sequence is CASSNPGLAEAFF. CDR3 coding DNA: TGTGCCAGCAGCAACCCAGGGCTCGCTGAAGCTTTCTTT. The chain is built from TRBV5-4 and TRBJ1-1; TRBD1 might be the D (5 bases). Germline assignment: CDR1 SGHNT and CDR2 YYREEE (reference sequence). The CDR3 sequence is 13 residues long. Trimming stripped 4 bases from V and 6 bases from J, with 13 bases between.

V gene TRBV18 combines with J gene TRBJ1-2, with D tentatively TRBD1 (6 bases). CDR3 length: 14 amino acids. The ends were cut back, 2 bases at V and 5 bases at J, with 12 bases in the middle. Germline V lookup: CDR1 KGHSH, CDR2 LQKENI. The CDR3 region is CASSPGQLNYGYTF. The CDR3 DNA follows: TGTGCCAGCTCACCAGGACAGTTAAATTATGGCTACACCTTC.

The V and J genes are TRBV18 and TRBJ1-6; 8 bases match TRBD1. This CDR3 is 12 amino acids long. CDR1 is KGHSH and CDR2 is LQKENI in the germline V gene. V dropped 6 bases and J dropped 15; count of bases not matched to a gene: 7. In nucleotides, the CDR3 is TGTGCCAGCTCTCCCGGGACAGGTGACCTCCACTTT. It specifies CASSPGTGDLHF.

V and J are TRBV5-6 and TRBJ1-2; 11 bases are a match to TRBD1. This CDR3 is built from 18 residues. V gave up 5 bases and J gave up 4 bases; unmatched junction bases: 16. CDR1 SGHDT and CDR2 YYEEEE come from the germline V gene. The CDR3 protein is CASRSPDRGQASGYGYTF. CDR3 coding DNA: TGTGCCAGCAGAAGTCCGGACAGGGGGCAGGCTAGCGGCTATGGCTACACCTTC.

J is TRBJ2-6 and V is TRBV27; D is unresolved. V gave up 6 bases and J gave up 1 base, with 7 bases separating them. The V gene's germline CDR1 is MNHEY and CDR2 SMNVEV (reference sequence). This CDR3 is 14 amino acids long. The CDR3 region is CASRELSGANVLTF. The CDR3 nucleotides are TGTGCCAGCAGAGAACTTTCTGGGGCCAACGTCCTGACTTTC.

The V and J genes are TRBV7-2 and TRBJ1-1; D is unresolved. V was clipped by 3 bases and J by 1 base, with 9 bases between them. In germline, CDR1 is SGHTA, CDR2 FQGNSA. This CDR3 contains 14 residues. The CDR3 sequence is CASSFGRGNTEAFF. CDR3 DNA: TGTGCCAGCAGCTTCGGACGGGGGAACACTGAAGCTTTCTTT.

The V gene is TRBV11-2, the J gene TRBJ2-3; 9 bases agree with TRBD2. Losses at the gene ends were 4 bases for V and 5 bases for J; bases not matched to a gene: 7. The germline gives CDR1 SGHAT, CDR2 FQNNGV. CDR3 size: 15 residues. The CDR3 sequence: CASSSDSGGLDTQYF. CDR3 DNA sequence: TGTGCCAGCAGCTCTGACAGCGGGGGGCTAGATACGCAGTATTTT.

The V and J genes are TRBV19 and TRBJ2-1, with a weak D call TRBD2 (6 bases). The V end lost 5 bases, the J end lost 4 bases, and 15 bases lay between the germline ends. Per the germline V gene, CDR1 is LNHDA and CDR2 is SQIVND (reference sequence). This CDR3 region has 15 residues. The DNA for the CDR3 is TGTGCCAGTAGTCCCCCCCTGGGACTGTACAATGAGCAGTTCTTC. As protein: CASSPPLGLYNEQFF.

This chain connects TRBV7-2 to TRBJ1-5; D uncertain. V was trimmed by 3 bases and J by 9 bases, leaving 12 bases between them. The germline V gene has CDR1 SGHTA and CDR2 FQGNSA. The CDR3 spans 13 residues. DNA of the CDR3: TGTGCCAGCAGCTTGGGCGGGGAACGGCCCCAGCATTTT. Translation gives CASSLGGERPQHF. Combining the CDR3 with reference TRBV7-2 and TRBJ1-5 gives the whole variable domain GAGVSQSPSNKVTEKGKDVELRCDPISGHTALYWYRQSLGQGLEFLIYFQGNSAPDKSGLPSDRFSAERTGGSVSTLTIQRTQQEDSAVYLCASSLGGERPQHFGDGTRLSIL.

The gene calls are TRBV4-2 and TRBJ2-5; 9 bases are a match to TRBD2. The CDR3 consists of 15 residues. Germline CDR1 reads LGHNA; CDR2 reads YNFKEQ. V dropped 1 base and J dropped 7; count of bases not matched to a gene: 7. This CDR3 reads CASSQGPSGVGTQYF. CDR3 DNA sequence: TGTGCCAGCAGCCAAGGGCCTAGCGGGGTTGGGACCCAGTACTTC.

The chain combines TRBV10-3 with TRBJ1-1; 10 bases align to TRBD1. Germline V CDR1 and CDR2: ENHRY, SYGVKD. The CDR3 is 16 residues long. The V gene end was trimmed by 4 bases and the J gene end by 3 bases; junction bases not matched to a gene: 8. CDR3 in amino acids: CAISVSRQGADTEAFF. The CDR3 region has the DNA TGTGCCATCAGTGTCTCCCGACAGGGGGCGGACACTGAAGCTTTCTTT.